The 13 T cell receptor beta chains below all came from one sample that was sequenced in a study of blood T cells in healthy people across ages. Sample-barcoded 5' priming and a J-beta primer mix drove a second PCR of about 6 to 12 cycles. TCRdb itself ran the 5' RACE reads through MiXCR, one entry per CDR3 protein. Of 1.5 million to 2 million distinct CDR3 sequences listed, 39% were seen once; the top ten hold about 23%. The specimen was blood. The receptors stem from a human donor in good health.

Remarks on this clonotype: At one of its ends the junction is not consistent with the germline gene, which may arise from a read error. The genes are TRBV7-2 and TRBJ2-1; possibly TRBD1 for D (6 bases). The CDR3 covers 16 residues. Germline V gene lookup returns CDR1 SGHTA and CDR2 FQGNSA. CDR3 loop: CASSIAQGPLVNEQFF. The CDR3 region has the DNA TGTGCCAGCAGCATAGCCCAGGGGCCCCTAGTGAATGAGCAGTTCTTC.

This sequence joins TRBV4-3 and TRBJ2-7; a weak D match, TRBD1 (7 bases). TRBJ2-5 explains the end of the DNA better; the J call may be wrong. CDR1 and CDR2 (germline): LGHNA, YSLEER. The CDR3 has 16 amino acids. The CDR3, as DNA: TGCGCCAGCAGCCAGATGGGACAGCTGGAGGGGGAGACCCAGTACTTC. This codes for CASSQMGQLEGETQYF.

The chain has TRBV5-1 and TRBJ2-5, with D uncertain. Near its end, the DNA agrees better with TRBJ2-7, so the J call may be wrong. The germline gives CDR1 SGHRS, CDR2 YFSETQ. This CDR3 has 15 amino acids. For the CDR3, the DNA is TGCGCCAGCAGCTTGGAGGGATTCGCCACCCACGAGCAGTACTTC. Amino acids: CASSLEGFATHEQYF.

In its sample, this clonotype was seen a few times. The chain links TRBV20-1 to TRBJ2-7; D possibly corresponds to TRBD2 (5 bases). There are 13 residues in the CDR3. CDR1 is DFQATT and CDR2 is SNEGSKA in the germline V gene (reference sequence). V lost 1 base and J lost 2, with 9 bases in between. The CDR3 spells CSARGSGTYEQYF. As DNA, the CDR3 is TGCAGTGCTAGAGGATCGGGAACCTACGAGCAGTACTTC.

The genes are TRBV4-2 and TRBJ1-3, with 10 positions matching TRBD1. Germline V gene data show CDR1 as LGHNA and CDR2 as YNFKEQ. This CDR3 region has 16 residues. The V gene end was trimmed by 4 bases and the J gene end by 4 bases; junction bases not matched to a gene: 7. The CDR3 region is CASSPGQGDSGNTIYF. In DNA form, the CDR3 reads TGTGCCAGCAGCCCAGGACAGGGGGATTCCGGAAACACCATATATTTT.

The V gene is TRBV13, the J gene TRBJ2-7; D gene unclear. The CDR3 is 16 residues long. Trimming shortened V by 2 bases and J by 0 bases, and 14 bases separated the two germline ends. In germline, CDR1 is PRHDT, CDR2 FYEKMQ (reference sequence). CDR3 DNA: TGTGCCAGCAGCTTATCCCCAGTATCCCTCTCCTACGAGCAGTACTTC. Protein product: CASSLSPVSLSYEQYF.

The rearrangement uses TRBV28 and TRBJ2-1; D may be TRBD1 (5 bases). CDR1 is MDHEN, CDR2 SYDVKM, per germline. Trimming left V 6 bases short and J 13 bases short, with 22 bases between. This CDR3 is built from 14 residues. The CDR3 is CASSPPPRGQGQFF. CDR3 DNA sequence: TGTGCCAGCAGCCCCCCTCCTCGCGGCCAGGGTCAGTTCTTC.

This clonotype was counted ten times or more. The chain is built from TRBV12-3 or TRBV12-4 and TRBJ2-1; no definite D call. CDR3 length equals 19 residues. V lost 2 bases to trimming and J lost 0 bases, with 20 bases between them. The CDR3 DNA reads TGTGCCAGCAGTTTAAAGGCAGGCATCGGATTTTACTCCTACAATGAGCAGTTCTTC. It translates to CASSLKAGIGFYSYNEQFF.

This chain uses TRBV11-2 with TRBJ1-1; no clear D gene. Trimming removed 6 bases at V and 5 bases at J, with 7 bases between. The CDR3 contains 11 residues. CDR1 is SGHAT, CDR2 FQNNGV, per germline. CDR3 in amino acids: CASRVGTEAFF. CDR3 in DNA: TGTGCCAGCAGAGTAGGGACTGAAGCTTTCTTT.

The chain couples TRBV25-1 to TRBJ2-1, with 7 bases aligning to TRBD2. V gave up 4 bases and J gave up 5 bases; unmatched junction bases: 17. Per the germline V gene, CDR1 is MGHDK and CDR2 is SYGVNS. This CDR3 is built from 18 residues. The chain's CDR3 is CASSATTLGASGNNEQFF. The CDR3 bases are TGTGCCAGCAGTGCGACCACGCTCGGGGCTAGCGGAAACAATGAGCAGTTCTTC.

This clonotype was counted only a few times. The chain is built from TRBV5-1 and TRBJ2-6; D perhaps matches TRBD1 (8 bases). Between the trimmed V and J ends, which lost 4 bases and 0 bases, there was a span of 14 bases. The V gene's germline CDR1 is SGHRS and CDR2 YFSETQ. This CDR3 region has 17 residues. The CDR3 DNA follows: TGCGCCAGCAGCATACAGGGGGGGCCCTCTGGGGCCAACGTCCTGACTTTC. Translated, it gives CASSIQGGPSGANVLTF.

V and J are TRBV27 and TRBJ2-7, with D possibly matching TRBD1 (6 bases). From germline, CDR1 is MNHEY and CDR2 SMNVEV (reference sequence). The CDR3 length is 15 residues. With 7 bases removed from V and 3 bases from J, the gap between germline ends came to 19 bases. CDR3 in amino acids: CASTSFQDRFYEQYF. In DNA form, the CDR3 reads TGTGCCAGCACATCTTTCCAGGACAGATTCTACGAGCAGTACTTC.

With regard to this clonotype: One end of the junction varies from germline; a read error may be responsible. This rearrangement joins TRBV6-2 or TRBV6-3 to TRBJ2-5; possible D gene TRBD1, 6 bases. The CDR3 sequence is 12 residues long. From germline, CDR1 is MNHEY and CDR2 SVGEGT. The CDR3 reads CASSRGGETQDF. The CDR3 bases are TGTGCCAGCTCAAGAGGGGGAGAGACCCAGGACTTC.